The clone carrying this T cell receptor (beta chain) was counted a few times. Its specificity is unknown. The germline CDR1 and CDR2 sequences are MNHEY and SVGAGI. Trimming took 5 bases from V and 2 from J; bases not matched to a gene: 4. The CDR3 is 14 residues long. The sample belongs to a study of molecular identifiers for immune sequencing clone quantification. Turning to the study itself: Replicates involved a five-way split of RNA from roughly 21,000 or 96,000 naive CD8 cells, with sequencing of four.

Study-wide findings and caveats: Beyond 20 RNA copies, clones held over 97% of effector molecules, compared with under 1% in naive cells.

Libraries for naive CD8 T cells, which were made from around 20,000 to 1,000,000 sorted cells, drew on 10%, 30% or 50% of the RNA. For bulk TCR libraries, previously described methods and listed TCR primers were used. TCRdb called the PCR reads again in MiXCR, with one record for every CDR3 protein. The table shows around 480,000 distinct CDR3 sequences, with about 25% occurring only once. The sequence came from a human donor in good health. Some libraries in this study had Jurkat cell RNA spiked in. Source material: naive CD8+ T cells from blood, with Jurkat cell RNA spiked in. Subset here: FACS-sorted CD8+CD4-CCR7+CD45RA+ naive T cells. The rearrangement links TRBV6-5 to TRBJ2-7, with TRBD1 matching 9 bases. CDR3 DNA sequence: TGTGCCAGCAGTACAGGGGGCCCCCCCTACGAGCAGTACTTC. Its translation is CASSTGGPPYEQYF.